This is a list of T cell receptor beta chains from one sample in a study of cytomegalovirus exposure and HLA in healthy donors. The repertoire was sequenced with immunoSEQ multiplex PCR; TCRdb's copy has only in-frame clones and lacks some. Of about 120,000 clones in the sample, more than 70% were seen once. The specimen sequenced was PBMCs. These receptors were collected from a man aged 25-45 years in good health and CMV-seronegative. The CDR3 runs from the conserved cysteine through the conserved F or W. The order of the fields is J gene, D gene, clone size, CDR3 length, V gene, CDR3 DNA, CDR3 protein. A D gene is named only where the DNA matches it firmly. Size is omitted from some rows. Given values are once, few, many or a class for expanded clones.

>TRBJ2-2|TRBD1|.|16|TRBV5-4
TGTGCCAGCAGCTTGAAAAGGACAGGGTTCACCGGGGAGCTGTTTTTT
CASSLKRTGFTGELFF
>TRBJ2-3|.|.|17|TRBV7-3
TGTGCCAGCAGCTTAGGTCCTCGGGACTCTAGCACAGATACGCAGTATTTT
CASSLGPRDSSTDTQYF
>TRBJ2-3|.|.|14|TRBV7-2
TGTGCCAGCAGCCCCTTTATGAGCACAGATACGCAGTATTTT
CASSPFMSTDTQYF
>TRBJ2-7|.|.|13|TRBV5-4
TGTGCCAGCAGCACCCGGGAATCCTACGAGCAGTACTTC
CASSTRESYEQYF
>TRBJ1-2|TRBD1|once|15|TRBV7-9
TGTGCCAGCAGCCCCCACGACAGGGGTTATTATGGCTACACCTTC
CASSPHDRGYYGYTF
>TRBJ2-1|TRBD1|few|15|TRBV30
TGTGCCTGCGGGGCCCGGGACAGGGGGCGAGGAGAGCAGTTCTTC
CACGARDRGRGEQFF
>TRBJ1-3|.|.|15|TRBV19
TGTGCCAGTAGTATTGCCGGGACGGGACAAAACACCATATATTTT
CASSIAGTGQNTIYF
>TRBJ1-1|TRBD1|.|13|TRBV19
TGTGCCAGTAGTGAAACAGGGGGCACTGAAGCTTTCTTT
CASSETGGTEAFF
>TRBJ1-3|.|.|16|TRBV5-5
TGTGCCAGCAGCCTCCGACAGGTCTACTCTGGAAACACCATATATTTT
CASSLRQVYSGNTIYF
>TRBJ2-5|.|.|15|TRBV21-1
TGTGCCAGCAGCAAAGGGCACAGGATATTAGAGACCCAGTACTTC
CASSKGHRILETQYF